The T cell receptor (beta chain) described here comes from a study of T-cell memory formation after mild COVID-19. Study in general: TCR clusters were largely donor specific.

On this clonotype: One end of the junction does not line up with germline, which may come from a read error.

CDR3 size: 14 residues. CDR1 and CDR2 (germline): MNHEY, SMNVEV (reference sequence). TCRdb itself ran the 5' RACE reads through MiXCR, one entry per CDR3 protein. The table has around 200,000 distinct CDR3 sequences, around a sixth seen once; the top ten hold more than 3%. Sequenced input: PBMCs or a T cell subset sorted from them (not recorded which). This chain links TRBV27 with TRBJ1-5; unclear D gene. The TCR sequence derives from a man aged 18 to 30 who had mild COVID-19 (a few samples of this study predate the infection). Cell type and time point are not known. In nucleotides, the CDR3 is TGTGCCAGCAGAAGGGCTGGAAGCAATAAGCCCCAGCATTTT. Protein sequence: CASRRAGSNKPQHF.